This T cell receptor (beta chain) was profiled in a study of cytomegalovirus exposure and HLA in healthy donors. The PCR made use of 60 Vbeta and 13 Jbeta primers. Profiled with immunoSEQ multiplex PCR; TCRdb holds only in-frame clones, not every one. The top ten clones hold about 2% of a sample with roughly 140,000 clones, roughly 70% of them seen once. This TCR came from a woman aged 40-49 years in good health and CMV-seronegative. Sequenced material: PBMCs.

CDR3 residues: CASSPPSSSYEQYF. The CDR3 coding sequence is TGCGCCAGCAGCCCCCCCTCGAGCTCCTACGAGCAGTACTTC. The chain employs TRBV5-1 and TRBJ2-7, with D uncertain. With 4 bases removed from V and 0 bases from J, the gap between germline ends came to 11 bases. CDR1 and CDR2 (germline): SGHRS, YFSETQ. This CDR3 comprises 14 residues.